The 30 T cell receptor beta chains reported below all come from one sample, sequenced in a study of blood T cell repertoires in COVID-19. Using immunoSEQ multiplex PCR, the repertoire was profiled, and TCRdb retains in-frame clones only, with some absent. The sample lists about 110,000 clones, roughly 71% occurring once. The sample was peripheral blood. The receptors here all came from a man older than 75 with acute or convalescent COVID-19.

The chain uses TRBV6-1 and TRBJ1-1, with a possible D match to TRBD1 (6 bases). There are 13 residues in the CDR3. Trimming left V 0 bases short and J 4 bases short, with 6 bases between. The germline V gene encodes CDR1 MNHNS and CDR2 SASEGT. In DNA form, the CDR3 reads TGTGCCAGCAGTGAAGCAGGGGGCACTGAAGCTTTCTTT. This translates into CASSEAGGTEAFF.

The chain has TRBV27 and TRBJ2-5; TRBD2 might be the D (6 bases). CDR1 MNHEY and CDR2 SMNVEV come from the germline V gene (reference sequence). This CDR3 contains 14 residues. The V gene lost 7 bases and the J gene lost 0 bases, with 12 bases spanning the gap. The CDR3 nucleotides read TGTGCCAGCAATCGATGGGGGGACCAAGAGACCCAGTACTTC. This codes for CASNRWGDQETQYF.

Ten or more counts support this clone. The V call is TRBV19, the J call TRBJ2-7, with TRBD2 matching 8 bases. The V and J ends lost 5 bases and 4 bases, in that order; junction bases with no gene match: 7. This CDR3 contains 14 residues. In germline, CDR1 is LNHDA, CDR2 SQIVND (reference sequence). The CDR3 reads CASSSGLGRYEQYF. CDR3 in DNA: TGTGCCAGTAGTTCGGGACTAGGGAGATACGAGCAGTACTTC.

V usage is TRBV15 and J usage is TRBJ1-4; 10 bases map to TRBD1. The CDR3 spans 16 residues. Germline V gives CDR1 LNHNV, CDR2 YYDKDF (reference sequence). Germline trimming cut 3 bases from V and 5 bases from J; bases unmatched to any gene: 6. The CDR3 reads CATSSGTGERNEKLFF. The CDR3 region has the DNA TGTGCCACCAGCAGCGGGACAGGGGAGCGAAATGAAAAACTGTTTTTT.

This chain joins TRBV28 and TRBJ1-6; D remains unclear. V gave up 2 bases and J gave up 6 bases, with 14 bases separating them. CDR1 is MDHEN, CDR2 SYDVKM, per germline. This CDR3 contains 16 residues. The CDR3 nucleotides are TGTGCCAGCAGTTTACCTTCCCGCGTGTCTAATTCACCCCTCCACTTT. Protein: CASSLPSRVSNSPLHF.

This clone was observed a few times. The chain employs TRBV30 and TRBJ1-1; no firm D call. The V end lost 4 bases, the J end lost 4 bases, and 10 bases lay between the germline ends. CDR3 length equals 12 residues. In germline, CDR1 is GTSNPN, CDR2 SVGIG (reference sequence). The CDR3 sequence is CAWTRMATEAFF. In DNA, the CDR3 is TGTGCCTGGACCAGGATGGCCACTGAAGCTTTCTTT.

V is TRBV4-2 and J is TRBJ2-5; no firm D call. With 2 bases removed from V and 7 bases from J, the gap between germline ends came to 11 bases. Germline V lookup: CDR1 LGHNA, CDR2 YNFKEQ. CDR3 length equals 13 residues. CDR3 residues: CASSQSFPGTQYF. The CDR3 DNA reads as TGTGCCAGCAGCCAATCATTTCCGGGGACCCAGTACTTC.

The chain joins TRBV5-1 to TRBJ1-1; perhaps TRBD1 as D (5 bases). This CDR3 has 13 residues. Germline lookup yields CDR1 SGHRS and CDR2 YFSETQ. V was clipped by 4 bases and J by 4 bases, with 11 bases between them. CDR3 sequence reads: CASSDQGGTEAFF. CDR3 DNA: TGCGCCAGCAGCGACCAGGGAGGCACTGAAGCTTTCTTT.

For the CDR3, the DNA is TGCGCCAGCAGCTCCGGGACAGGTGACTACGAGCAGTACTTC. This gives the protein CASSSGTGDYEQYF. The chain carries TRBV5-1 and TRBJ2-7, with 8 bases that match TRBD1. CDR3 length equals 14 residues. The V and J ends lost 3 bases and 3 bases, in that order; junction bases with no gene match: 5. The germline V gene encodes CDR1 SGHRS and CDR2 YFSETQ.

The chain uses TRBV4-3 and TRBJ2-3; D possibly corresponds to TRBD2 (7 bases). The CDR3 runs 19 residues. V shed 0 bases and J shed 4 bases, with 23 bases lying between them. Germline CDR1 LGHNA, CDR2 YSLEER. DNA of the CDR3: TGCGCCAGCAGCCAAGATCGAGGGTTAGGGGGGGACCGGCCAGATACGCAGTATTTT. It encodes CASSQDRGLGGDRPDTQYF.

This clone has more than one count but fewer than ten. The gene calls are TRBV10-3 and TRBJ2-7; the match to TRBD1 covers 7 bases. The V gene's germline CDR1 is ENHRY and CDR2 SYGVKD. The CDR3 is 13 amino acids. With V trimmed by 10 bases and J by 1 base, 7 bases remained unmatched. This chain's CDR3 is CASTGANSYEQYF. The CDR3 region has the DNA TGTGCCAGCACAGGGGCCAATTCCTACGAGCAGTACTTC.

The chain combines TRBV11-3 with TRBJ1-5; D uncertain. The CDR3 has 17 residues. Germline CDR1 and CDR2: SGHNT and YENEEA. V was cut by 1 base and J by 7 bases, with 20 bases left in between. The CDR3 sequence is CASSLGPSGGQDQPQHF. The CDR3 DNA follows: TGTGCCAGCAGCTTAGGGCCCTCGGGAGGTCAGGACCAGCCCCAGCATTTT. Filled out from reference TRBV11-3 and TRBJ1-5, the complete variable domain reads EAGVVQSPRYKIIEKKQPVAFWCNPISGHNTLYWYLQNLGQGPELLIRYENEEAVDDSQLPKDRFSAERLKGVDSTLKIQPAELGDSAVYLCASSLGPSGGQDQPQHFGDGTRLSIL.

This chain uses TRBV2 with TRBJ2-5; tentatively, D is TRBD2 (5 bases). V lost 2 bases, J lost 5 bases, and 24 bases lay in between. The germline V gene encodes CDR1 SNHLY and CDR2 FYNNEI. The CDR3 loop spans 18 amino acids. CDR3 sequence reads: CASSEFLPTGRAVETQYF. The DNA of the CDR3 is TGTGCCAGCAGTGAATTTTTGCCGACGGGGAGAGCTGTGGAGACCCAGTACTTC.

The rearrangement joins TRBV7-2 to TRBJ2-4; D unclear. Trimming removed 5 bases from V and 6 bases from J, with 11 bases in between. Per the germline V gene, CDR1 is SGHTA and CDR2 is FQGNSA. CDR3 length: 13 residues. CDR3 loop: CASSPELANIQYF. The DNA for the CDR3 is TGTGCCAGCAGCCCCGAATTGGCAAACATTCAGTACTTC.

V is TRBV9 and J is TRBJ2-7; 14 nucleotides align to TRBD2. The CDR3 is made up of 16 amino acids. V shed 2 bases and J 3 bases; nucleotides not matched to a gene: 4. In germline, CDR1 is SGDLS, CDR2 YYNGEE. CDR3 in amino acids: CASSVGLAGEGYEQYF. The CDR3 coding sequence is TGTGCCAGCAGCGTGGGACTAGCGGGAGAAGGCTACGAGCAGTACTTC.

This clone was recorded a few times. V is TRBV11-2 and J is TRBJ2-1; TRBD1 is a possible D gene (5 bases). Germline lookup yields CDR1 SGHAT and CDR2 FQNNGV. V was trimmed by 0 bases and J by 2 bases, leaving 8 bases between them. CDR3 length equals 15 residues. CDR3 sequence (DNA): TGTGCCAGCAGCTTAGAGACAGACGCCTACAATGAGCAGTTCTTC. It is translated as CASSLETDAYNEQFF.

The CDR3 is CASSPDSQETQYF. Written as DNA, the CDR3 is TGTGCCAGCAGCCCCGACAGCCAAGAGACCCAGTACTTC. V usage is TRBV5-6 and J usage is TRBJ2-5; the D gene is possibly TRBD1 (5 bases). V was cut by 4 bases and J by 1 base, with 8 bases left in between. This CDR3 contains 13 residues. In germline, CDR1 is SGHDT, CDR2 YYEEEE.

The V gene is TRBV9, the J gene TRBJ1-5; tentatively, D is TRBD1 (5 bases). CDR3 size: 15 residues. Germline values: CDR1 SGDLS, CDR2 YYNGEE. V was clipped by 3 bases and J by 2 bases, with 12 bases between them. The CDR3 loop is CASSGEGLGNQPQHF. DNA of the CDR3: TGTGCCAGCAGCGGGGAGGGGTTGGGCAATCAGCCCCAGCATTTT.

The chain uses TRBV19 and TRBJ2-7; D is perhaps TRBD1 (5 bases). This CDR3 spans 14 amino acids. V gave up 3 bases and J gave up 3 bases, with 12 bases separating them. Germline V CDR1 and CDR2: LNHDA, SQIVND (reference sequence). CDR3 protein: CASSISQGHYEQYF. In nucleotides, the CDR3 is TGTGCCAGTAGTATCTCTCAGGGCCACTACGAGCAGTACTTC.

CDR3 loop: CASSRTGGDGPQHF. CDR3 nucleotide sequence: TGTGCCAGTAGCCGGACAGGGGGCGACGGGCCCCAGCATTTT. This sequence joins TRBV19 and TRBJ1-5; 11 nucleotides match TRBD1. This CDR3 region has 14 residues. Germline assignment: CDR1 LNHDA and CDR2 SQIVND (reference sequence). With 6 bases clipped from V and 9 bases from J, the junction kept 7 bases outside the gene matches.

CDR3 nucleotide sequence: TGTGCCAGCAGCCGCAGGAGGAATAGCAATCAGCCCCAGCATTTT. It yields the protein CASSRRRNSNQPQHF. The chain employs TRBV28 and TRBJ1-5, with D unclear. Trimming removed 6 bases at V and 0 bases at J, with 12 bases between. This CDR3 contains 15 residues. CDR1 and CDR2 from the germline V gene are MDHEN and SYDVKM.

V gene TRBV28 combines with J gene TRBJ2-7; a possible D gene is TRBD1 (6 bases). From germline, CDR1 is MDHEN and CDR2 SYDVKM. This CDR3 contains 14 residues. Deletions cut 5 bases from V and 6 bases from J, with 17 bases between. CDR3 protein: CASSLRQALGEQYF. The CDR3 region has the DNA TGTGCCAGCAGTCTTCGACAGGCTTTGGGCGAGCAGTACTTC.

This chain connects TRBV6-5 to TRBJ2-7; the D gene is possibly TRBD1 (6 bases). The CDR3 length is 14 residues. V was trimmed by 5 bases and J by 2 bases, leaving 13 bases between them. Germline assignment: CDR1 MNHEY and CDR2 SVGAGI. The CDR3 is CASSRTGLTYEQYF. The CDR3, as DNA: TGTGCCAGCAGTAGAACAGGGCTGACCTACGAGCAGTACTTC.

This chain joins TRBV14 and TRBJ2-1; D is uncertain. The germline V and J ends were trimmed by 6 bases and 3 bases, with 9 bases remaining between them. Germline CDR1 and CDR2: SGHDN and FVKESK. The CDR3 covers 13 residues. CDR3 loop: CASSLGFYNEQFF. As DNA, the CDR3 is TGTGCCAGCAGTCTAGGTTTCTACAATGAGCAGTTCTTC.

The count of this clone is one. This chain joins TRBV6-5 and TRBJ2-3, with TRBD2 as a possible D gene (5 bases). This CDR3 is built from 13 residues. CDR1 is MNHEY and CDR2 is SVGAGI in the germline V gene. V was pared by 0 bases and J by 8 bases, with 9 bases between. The CDR3 region has the DNA TGTGCCAGCAGTTACTCGACGGGAAGTACGCAGTATTTT. It encodes CASSYSTGSTQYF.

This clone was counted ten times or more. The rearrangement joins TRBV9 to TRBJ1-6; TRBD1 matches at 10 bases. This CDR3 comprises 15 residues. CDR1 is SGDLS, CDR2 YYNGEE, per germline. J gave up 8 bases and V 2 bases, and 4 bases lay outside the gene matches. The CDR3 coding sequence is TGTGCCAGCAGCGTCCAAGGGACAGGGGATTCACCCCTCCACTTT. It codes for CASSVQGTGDSPLHF.

The chain carries TRBV7-9 and TRBJ2-3; TRBD1 matches 7 bases. Germline V gives CDR1 SEHNR, CDR2 FQNEAQ (reference sequence). The length of the CDR3 is 14 residues. Germline trimming cut 5 bases from V and 3 bases from J; bases unmatched to any gene: 5. CDR3 amino acids: CASSRDRETDTQYF. CDR3 nucleotides: TGTGCCAGCAGCCGCGACAGGGAAACAGATACGCAGTATTTT.

The CDR3 protein is CASSPLNYFQETQYF. CDR3 in DNA: TGTGCCAGCTCACCACTGAACTACTTCCAAGAGACCCAGTACTTC. The chain is built from TRBV18 and TRBJ2-5; no definite D call. Trimming stripped 1 base from V and 1 base from J, with 10 bases between. Germline CDR1 KGHSH, CDR2 LQKENI. The CDR3 spans 15 residues.

CDR3 loop: CASSGGSGGEQYF. CDR3 coding DNA: TGTGCCAGCAGCGGCGGGTCAGGAGGCGAGCAGTACTTC. V is TRBV5-4 and J is TRBJ2-7; possibly TRBD2 for D (5 bases). Germline V gives CDR1 SGHNT, CDR2 YYREEE (reference sequence). V was pared by 4 bases and J by 6 bases, with 14 bases between. The CDR3 spans 13 residues.

The chain carries TRBV5-1 and TRBJ2-3, with D perhaps matching TRBD2 (5 bases). V lost 0 bases to trimming and J lost 0 bases, with 8 bases between them. The CDR3 has 15 residues. Germline CDR1 SGHRS, CDR2 YFSETQ. Here the CDR3 reads CASSLAGKSTDTQYF. The CDR3 DNA reads TGCGCCAGCAGCTTGGCCGGGAAGAGCACAGATACGCAGTATTTT.